Listed below are T cell receptor beta chains from one sample, sequenced in a study of T cell repertoires in cytomegalovirus infection. TCRdb fed the reads into MiXCR, producing one record per CDR3 protein. The sample includes around 740,000 distinct CDR3 sequences, approximately 34% of them seen just once. Sample: PBMCs. The origin of the receptors is a human donor in good health (CMV status not recorded). Some clones in this sample may be carry-over from other donors' samples. Each CDR3 is given with its conserved first and last residue. The D gene is left open where the match is weak. Clone size is shown for a subset of rows, as once, few, many or a class of expanded clone.

D: .; size: .; V: TRBV2; J: TRBJ1-4; CDR3: CASRDIPEKLFF; DNA: TGTGCCAGCAGGGACATACCTGAAAAACTGTTTTTT
D: .; size: .; V: TRBV6-6; J: TRBJ2-2; CDR3: CASSYEQTSNTGELFF; DNA: TGTGCCAGCAGTTATGAACAGACCTCGAACACCGGGGAGCTGTTTTTT
D: TRBD1; size: .; V: TRBV7-2; J: TRBJ1-1; CDR3: CASSLRTGLTEAFF; DNA: TGTGCCAGCAGCCTACGGACAGGGCTAACTGAAGCTTTCTTT
D: TRBD2; size: .; V: TRBV12-3/TRBV12-4; J: TRBJ2-5; CDR3: CASNLAGQETQYF; DNA: TGTGCCAGCAACCTAGCGGGGCAAGAGACCCAGTACTTC
D: .; size: many; V: TRBV7-2; J: TRBJ1-4; CDR3: CASSFRRGSTNEKLFF; DNA: TGTGCCAGCAGTTTCCGTCGAGGATCAACTAATGAAAAACTGTTTTTT
D: .; size: few; V: TRBV7-8; J: TRBJ2-1; CDR3: CASSLRGFGESSYNEQFF; DNA: TGTGCCAGCAGCTTAAGGGGGTTTGGGGAGAGCTCCTACAATGAGCAGTTCTTC
D: TRBD1; size: .; V: TRBV28; J: TRBJ1-5; CDR3: CASSPDRVGSQPQHF; DNA: TGTGCCAGCAGCCCTGACAGGGTCGGGAGTCAGCCCCAGCATTTT
D: .; size: many; V: TRBV7-2; J: TRBJ1-1; CDR3: CASRREMNTEAFF; DNA: TGTGCCAGCAGGAGAGAGATGAACACTGAAGCTTTCTTT
D: .; size: .; V: TRBV7-6; J: TRBJ2-3; CDR3: CASSRPGRMLDYF; DNA: TGTGCCAGCAGCCGGCCGGGGAGGATGTTAGATTATTTT
D: TRBD1; size: .; V: TRBV7-9; J: TRBJ1-6; CDR3: CASSFGQGINPLHF; DNA: TGTGCCAGCAGCTTTGGACAGGGAATCAACCCCCTCCACTTT
D: .; size: once; V: TRBV19; J: TRBJ2-7; CDR3: CASSMVWRQGVEQYF; DNA: TGTGCCAGTAGTATGGTCTGGCGTCAAGGGGTCGAGCAGTACTTC
D: .; size: .; V: TRBV10-3; J: TRBJ1-6; CDR3: CAISDLNRSSLGPLHF; DNA: TGTGCCATCAGTGATTTAAACAGGTCGTCTTTGGGTCCCCTCCACTTT
D: TRBD2; size: .; V: TRBV7-8; J: TRBJ2-5; CDR3: CASSLARWRGGREDQETQYF; DNA: TGTGCCAGCAGCTTAGCCCGGTGGCGGGGGGGCCGAGAGGACCAAGAGACCCAGTACTTC
D: .; size: .; V: TRBV7-6; J: TRBJ1-5; CDR3: CASRGTEANQPQHF; DNA: TGTGCCAGCAGAGGGACGGAGGCTAATCAGCCCCAGCATTTT
D: TRBD1; size: .; V: TRBV3-1; J: TRBJ2-7; CDR3: CASTRPRDRVDEQYF; DNA: TGTGCCAGCACCCGACCCCGGGACAGGGTCGACGAGCAGTACTTC
D: .; size: .; V: TRBV7-2; J: TRBJ2-5; CDR3: CASSSPAQGNQETQYF; DNA: TGTGCCAGCAGCTCACCGGCACAGGGAAATCAAGAGACCCAGTACTTC
D: .; size: .; V: TRBV6-6; J: TRBJ2-5; CDR3: CASSYGTYPANQWGTQYF; DNA: TGTGCCAGCAGTTACGGGACTTACCCAGCCAACCAGTGGGGGACCCAGTACTTC
D: .; size: few; V: TRBV2; J: TRBJ2-3; CDR3: CASTRTTKFTNGDTQYF; DNA: TGTGCCAGCACCCGGACCACCAAATTTACGAACGGCGATACGCAGTATTTT
D: TRBD2; size: few; V: TRBV28; J: TRBJ2-1; CDR3: CASSLTSGIRAYNEQFF; DNA: TGTGCCAGCAGTTTAACTAGCGGGATAAGGGCCTACAATGAGCAGTTCTTC
D: .; size: .; V: TRBV6-1; J: TRBJ1-1; CDR3: CASGGGTEAFF; DNA: TGTGCCAGCGGGGGGGGTACTGAAGCTTTCTTT
D: .; size: few; V: TRBV7-2; J: TRBJ2-5; CDR3: CASSAGFWEETQYF; DNA: TGTGCCAGCAGCGCGGGCTTCTGGGAGGAGACCCAGTACTTC
D: TRBD1; size: .; V: TRBV4-1; J: TRBJ1-4; CDR3: CASSLTDRGNEKLFF; DNA: TGCGCCAGCAGCCTCACTGACAGGGGGAATGAAAAACTGTTTTTT
D: .; size: few; V: TRBV24-1; J: TRBJ2-2; CDR3: CATSDTRGGFKNTGELFF; DNA: TGTGCCACCAGTGACACACGAGGGGGTTTTAAGAACACCGGGGAGCTGTTTTTT
D: .; size: .; V: TRBV28; J: TRBJ1-2; CDR3: CASSPHETSSNYGYTF; DNA: TGTGCCAGCAGCCCCCACGAGACCAGTTCTAACTATGGCTACACCTTC
D: .; size: few; V: TRBV2; J: TRBJ2-7; CDR3: CASSGVRSNSPYEQYF; DNA: TGTGCCAGCAGTGGGGTGAGGAGTAACTCCCCTTACGAGCAGTACTTC
D: .; size: many; V: TRBV7-2; J: TRBJ2-7; CDR3: CASSLEPAAREQYF; DNA: TGTGCCAGCAGCTTAGAGCCGGCAGCCCGGGAGCAGTACTTC
D: TRBD1; size: .; V: TRBV23-1; J: TRBJ1-5; CDR3: CASSHLPPDREQPQHF; DNA: TGCGCCAGCAGTCACCTTCCCCCTGACAGGGAGCAGCCCCAGCATTTT
D: TRBD1; size: .; V: TRBV12-3/TRBV12-4; J: TRBJ1-1; CDR3: CASSLIPTGVTEAFF; DNA: TGTGCCAGCAGTTTAATCCCCACAGGGGTCACTGAAGCTTTCTTT
D: .; size: many; V: TRBV7-9; J: TRBJ2-1; CDR3: CASSLVVRGNEQFF; DNA: TGTGCCAGCAGCTTAGTGGTCCGGGGGAATGAGCAGTTCTTC
D: .; size: few; V: TRBV7-2; J: TRBJ2-7; CDR3: CASSNKALGAGEQYF; DNA: TGTGCCAGCAGCAATAAAGCCCTGGGGGCGGGGGAGCAGTACTTC
D: .; size: .; V: TRBV5-1; J: TRBJ2-2; CDR3: CASSLAVTGTGELFF; DNA: TGCGCCAGCAGCTTGGCTGTTACAGGAACCGGGGAGCTGTTTTTT
D: TRBD1; size: .; V: TRBV12-3/TRBV12-4; J: TRBJ1-1; CDR3: CASSLGTGTGGGLTEAFF; DNA: TGTGCCAGCAGTTTGGGGACCGGGACAGGGGGGGGGCTTACTGAAGCTTTCTTT
D: .; size: .; V: TRBV28; J: TRBJ2-7; CDR3: CASSFSDGKGRREQYF; DNA: TGTGCCAGCAGTTTTTCCGATGGTAAGGGACGGCGCGAGCAGTACTTC
D: TRBD2; size: .; V: TRBV19; J: TRBJ2-1; CDR3: CASGTSGSYNEQFF; DNA: TGTGCCAGTGGGACTAGCGGGAGCTACAATGAGCAGTTCTTC
D: .; size: .; V: TRBV5-6; J: TRBJ2-7; CDR3: CASSLETGGYEQYF; DNA: TGTGCCAGCAGCTTGGAGACAGGAGGGTACGAGCAGTACTTC
D: .; size: .; V: TRBV7-9; J: TRBJ2-6; CDR3: CASTSGMRGGANVLTF; DNA: TGTGCCAGCACGTCGGGCATGAGAGGTGGGGCCAACGTCCTGACTTTC